The present entry profiles one T cell receptor (beta chain) with its context. Its antigen remains unidentified. The sample is drawn from a study of cytomegalovirus exposure and HLA in healthy donors. In the study overall: Earlier sequencing of about 179 million T cells yielded 100 million to 140 million unique TCR beta sequences. Study-level findings and limits: A later analysis found that most CMV-associated TCR beta chains appeared HLA-restricted. Researchers reportedly found TCR beta sequences accurately predicted most subjects' HLA-A and HLA-B alleles. A later analysis linked a missense DCLRE1C variant to TCR beta V- and J-gene trimming.

Amplification used 60 Vbeta primers and 13 Jbeta primers. The protocol was immunoSEQ multiplex PCR, while the TCRdb copy is restricted to in-frame clones and leaves out a portion. The sample has roughly 99,000 clones; about 80% are singletons. The length of the CDR3 is 13 residues. With 7 bases removed from V and 16 bases from J, the gap between germline ends came to 20 bases. CDR1 and CDR2 (germline): SNHLY, FYNNEI. The source of this sequence is a man between 25 and 39 years old in good health and CMV-seronegative. Material: PBMCs. The J gene is TRBJ1-6, the V gene TRBV2; D might be TRBD1 (5 bases). The CDR3 reads CASTGTPVGGLHF. The DNA for the CDR3 is TGTGCCAGCACCGGGACTCCAGTCGGGGGGCTCCACTTT.